The TCR beta chain under discussion was sequenced for a study of T cell clonotyping in hematopoietic cell transplantation. The data were produced by immunoSEQ multiplex PCR, yet TCRdb's version contains in-frame clones alone and is incomplete. The sample lists tens of thousands of clones, 90% to 97% occurring once. Regarding time point: recipient sample about 28 days before transplant, after cytoreduction. Germline V gives CDR1 SGHTS, CDR2 YDEGEE. The CDR3 contains 13 residues. V lost 2 bases, J lost 0 bases, and 6 bases lay in between. Concerning this clone itself: Its antigen is undetermined.

Findings of the study overall: Recipient TCR diversity dropped after transplant; expanded clonotypes rose from day 30 to 180.

This sequence was found in a woman in her forties or fifties with acute myeloid leukemia. Some clones in this sample may be carry-over from other donors' samples. The rearrangement uses TRBV5-8 and TRBJ2-7; D is unresolved. This specimen was peripheral blood mononuclear cells, taken before stem cell transplant. For the CDR3, the DNA is TGTGCCAGCAGCTTATACAGCTCCTACGAGCAGTACTTC. This codes for CASSLYSSYEQYF.